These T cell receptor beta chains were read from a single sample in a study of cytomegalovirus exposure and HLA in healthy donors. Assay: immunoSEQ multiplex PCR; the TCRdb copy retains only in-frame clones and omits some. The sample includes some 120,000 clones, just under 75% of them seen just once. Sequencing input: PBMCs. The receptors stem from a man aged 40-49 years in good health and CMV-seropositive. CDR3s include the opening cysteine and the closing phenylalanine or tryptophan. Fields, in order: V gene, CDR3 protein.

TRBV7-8 CAIARPGFNEQFF
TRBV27 CATSREAGANVLTF
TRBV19 CASSSTDRVYEQYF
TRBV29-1 CSVASGSGNTIYF
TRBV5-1 CASSPGLAAGYEQYF
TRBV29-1 CSVVQGGAYGYTF
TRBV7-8 CASSLGRQGVLEQYF
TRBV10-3 CAISDISPQVSTDTQYF
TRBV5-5 CASSLARVGGETQYF
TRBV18 CASSPQPPGHPNTEAFF
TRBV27 CASSFRLGLAGEDRAYEQYF
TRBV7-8 CASSLLGATNEKLFF
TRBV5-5 CASSQSMISSYNEQFF
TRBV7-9 CASSPARPADTQYF
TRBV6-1 CASSDQIRQPQHF
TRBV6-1 CASSTGSNQPQHF
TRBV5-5 CASRTRNLNTEAFF
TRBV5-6 CASIKRENTEAFF
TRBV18 CASSPQGRNQPQHF
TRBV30 CAWSPGIHGYTF
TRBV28 CASSRGAPGETQYF
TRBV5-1 CASSLASRQAQEQYF
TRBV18 CASSPSLVNTDTQYF
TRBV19 CASSSLRGVNTEAFF
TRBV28 CASSSHAGNTIYF
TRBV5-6 CASSSPGLYGYTF
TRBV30 CASLGREGSGELFF
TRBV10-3 CAISGLEGNTIYF
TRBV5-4 CASSLAGQGPYEQYF
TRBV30 CAWSGQGRQPQHF
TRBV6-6 CASSYQGNYNSPLHF
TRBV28 CASSLLAWSVAVDVEQYF
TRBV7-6 CASSLFSQGAGETQYF
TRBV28 CASSRERREGLNF
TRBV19 CASSLDREVQELFF
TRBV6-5 CASSSYRGQADTQYF
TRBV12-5 CASGPEARDYQRETQYF
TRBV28 CASSPPITSGNTIYF
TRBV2 CASSNSRGEGSEQFF
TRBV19 CASRGTGRYEQYF
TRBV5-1 CASSPGGGLKGGYTF
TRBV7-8 CASSPRRDRGHNEQFF
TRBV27 CASKEGGSRYEQYF
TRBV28 CASRQSGGSYNEQFF
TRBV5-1 CASSLGAPPGTGDNQPQHF
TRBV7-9 CASSKQGTDTQYF
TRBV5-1 CASSVPGQGQETQYF
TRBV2 CASSNSQPPKNIQYF
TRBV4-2 CASSQDGLAGGSSYNEQFF
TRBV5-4 CASSSAGTGPFFGTDTQYF
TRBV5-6 CASSLATGGTSNQPQHF